This T cell receptor beta chain was sequenced for a study of T-cell reconstitution after alpha-beta-depleted transplantation in children. Unmatched junction bases numbered 10, after V lost 3 bases and J lost 4 bases. This CDR3 has 17 amino acids. Germline lookup yields CDR1 SGHDT and CDR2 YYEEEE. Unique molecular identifiers were incorporated when the TCRbeta library was constructed. TCRdb processed the PCR reads anew with MiXCR; each CDR3 protein has one entry. The profile shows around 800,000 distinct CDR3 sequences, approximately 15% of them singletons. The sample was PBMCs, mostly from graft donor cells, taken 360 days after TCRalphabeta/CD19-depleted stem cell transplant. The receptor's source is a male patient aged 10 to 17 who had a stem cell transplant for acute lymphoblastic leukemia, so the T cells may come from the graft donor. J is TRBJ2-6 and V is TRBV5-6; 7 positions agree with TRBD1. CDR3 residues: CASSSLDRWAGANVLTF. CDR3 nucleotides: TGTGCCAGCAGCTCCTTGGACAGGTGGGCCGGGGCCAACGTCCTGACTTTC.